This T cell receptor beta chain stems from a study of identical twins. The sample holds a few counts of this clonotype. What it recognizes is unknown. Germline V CDR1 and CDR2: MNHNS, SASEGT. V was pared by 10 bases and J by 0 bases, with 8 bases of the junction left unmatched. The CDR3 has 14 amino acids. With template switching, a universal primer site was added, and the cDNA carried unique molecular identifiers. TCRdb processed the 5' RACE reads anew with MiXCR; each CDR3 protein has one entry. The sample holds 550,000 to 700,000 distinct CDR3 sequences, less than 25% seen once. Whole-study findings and limits: Less excess twin sharing appeared in beta out-of-frame sequences. A lower insertion count was a feature of abundant cord blood beta clonotypes, with no such feature in memory repertoires.

The data were also submitted as part of a second study, on T cells expressing NK-cell markers.

The sequencing input was PBMCs. The clonotype comes from a woman aged 18-29 years in good health. The V call is TRBV6-1, the J call TRBJ1-1, with 7 bases identical to TRBD1. DNA of the CDR3: TGTGCCACCATCAAGGGGGCTATGAACACTGAAGCTTTCTTT. Translating it yields CATIKGAMNTEAFF.